These 27 T cell receptor beta chains came from one sample sequenced in a study of cytomegalovirus exposure and HLA in healthy donors. With 60 Vbeta and 13 Jbeta primers, the PCR was carried out. Profiling relied on immunoSEQ multiplex PCR, and the TCRdb table lists in-frame clones only, not all of them. This sample has 90,000 to 100,000 clones; 78% occur once, and the top ten carry 0.76%. The specimen sequenced was PBMCs. The receptors were sampled from a woman in her fifties or sixties in good health and CMV-seronegative.

This chain uses TRBV30 with TRBJ2-3; no firm D call. Germline V gene data show CDR1 as GTSNPN and CDR2 as SVGIG (reference sequence). The CDR3 consists of 13 residues. Trimming took off 6 bases at V and 1 base at J, with 11 bases between the two ends. The chain's CDR3 is CACITSGTDTQYF. CDR3 in DNA: TGTGCCTGCATTACCTCGGGCACAGATACGCAGTATTTT.

The gene calls are TRBV15 and TRBJ2-3; TRBD2 aligns across 7 bases. The germline V gene encodes CDR1 LNHNV and CDR2 YYDKDF (reference sequence). Unmatched junction bases numbered 6, after V lost 8 bases and J lost 1 base. The CDR3 sequence is 14 residues long. The CDR3 sequence: CATWGGSRTDTQYF. CDR3 nucleotide sequence: TGTGCCACCTGGGGCGGGAGCCGCACAGATACGCAGTATTTT.

This chain connects TRBV29-1 to TRBJ2-5; TRBD2 is a possible D gene (7 bases). Germline-derived CDR1 and CDR2 are SQVTM and ANQGSEA. V was shortened by 6 bases and J by 5 bases, with 16 bases between the two germline ends. The CDR3 has 13 residues. CDR3 sequence (DNA): TGCAGCGTCATGGGGGGGGCGGCCGAGACCCAGTACTTC. It is translated as CSVMGGAAETQYF. Together with reference TRBV29-1 and TRBJ2-5, the CDR3 gives the full variable domain: SAVISQKPSRDICQRGTSLTIQCQVDSQVTMMFWYRQQPGQSLTLIATANQGSEATYESGFVIDKFPISRPNLTFSTLTVSNMSPEDSSIYLCSVMGGAAETQYFGPGTRLLVL.

There are a few counts of this clone. The chain is built from TRBV5-4 and TRBJ2-7; tentatively, D is TRBD1 (7 bases). The CDR3 totals 15 residues. Germline V lookup: CDR1 SGHNT, CDR2 YYREEE (reference sequence). Trimming stripped 1 base from V and 7 bases from J, with 18 bases between. CDR3 protein: CASSLYTGEVREQYF. Here the CDR3 DNA reads TGTGCCAGCAGCTTGTATACAGGGGAGGTACGAGAGCAGTACTTC. The whole variable domain, filled in from reference TRBV5-4 and TRBJ2-7, reads ETGVTQSPTHLIKTRGQQVTLRCSSQSGHNTVSWYQQALGQGPQFIFQYYREEENGRGNFPPRFSGLQFPNYSSELNVNALELDDSALYLCASSLYTGEVREQYFGPGTRLTVT.

V is TRBV4-1 and J is TRBJ2-7; the match to TRBD2 covers 8 bases. Trimming removed 1 base from V and 0 bases from J; junction bases left unmatched: 8. This CDR3 has 17 residues. The germline CDR1 and CDR2 sequences are MGHRA and YSYEKL. In DNA, the CDR3 is TGCGCCAGCAGCCAAGTGTGGCGGGAGGCTCTCTCCTACGAGCAGTACTTC. This sequence encodes CASSQVWREALSYEQYF.

The CDR3 DNA reads as TGCAGCGTTGAATTGTCTAGCGGGGGATACAATGAGCAGTTCTTC. Its translation is CSVELSSGGYNEQFF. This chain links TRBV29-1 with TRBJ2-1; TRBD2 aligns across 10 bases. CDR3 length equals 15 residues. The ends lost 2 bases at V and 4 bases at J; junction bases unmatched: 5. The germline V gene encodes CDR1 SQVTM and CDR2 ANQGSEA.

This chain links TRBV30 with TRBJ1-6, with 7 positions matching TRBD1. CDR3 length: 12 amino acids. After removal of 7 bases from V and 5 bases from J, the junction contained 2 bases not matched to a gene. Per the germline V gene, CDR1 is GTSNPN and CDR2 is SVGIG (reference sequence). The CDR3 protein is CAFGQDNSPLHF. DNA of the CDR3: TGTGCCTTTGGACAGGATAATTCACCCCTCCACTTT.

V usage is TRBV5-6 and J usage is TRBJ1-1; 7 bases are shared with TRBD1. Germline V gives CDR1 SGHDT, CDR2 YYEEEE. This CDR3 has 15 residues. V shed 3 bases and J 3 bases; nucleotides not matched to a gene: 8. The CDR3 DNA reads TGTGCCAGCAGCTCCATACAGGGGTGGGACACTGAAGCTTTCTTT. Translating gives CASSSIQGWDTEAFF.

This rearrangement joins TRBV5-1 to TRBJ1-1; D perhaps matches TRBD1 (6 bases). Trimming removed 1 base from V and 4 bases from J, with 14 bases in between. The CDR3 is 15 residues long. CDR1 SGHRS and CDR2 YFSETQ come from the germline V gene. In nucleotides, the CDR3 is TGCGCCAGCAGCTTGCTTGGGGGCGCGGGCACTGAAGCTTTCTTT. This encodes CASSLLGGAGTEAFF. Based on the CDR3 plus reference TRBV5-1 and TRBJ1-1, the full variable domain is KAGVTQTPRYLIKTRGQQVTLSCSPISGHRSVSWYQQTPGQGLQFLFEYFSETQRNKGNFPGRFSGRQFSNSRSEMNVSTLELGDSALYLCASSLLGGAGTEAFFGQGTRLTVV.

The genes are TRBV5-8 and TRBJ1-5; D gene uncertain. Germline V gene data show CDR1 as SGHTS and CDR2 as YDEGEE. The V end lost 7 bases, the J end lost 11 bases, and 19 bases lay between the germline ends. The CDR3 spans 13 residues. The CDR3 bases are TGTGCCAGCTCCCGAACTTATGAAGAGACCCAGCATTTT. This sequence encodes CASSRTYEETQHF.

This sequence joins TRBV28 and TRBJ2-5; tentatively, D is TRBD2 (5 bases). Trimming cost V 5 bases and J 7 bases, with 17 bases left between them. The CDR3 runs 14 residues. CDR1 MDHEN and CDR2 SYDVKM come from the germline V gene. The CDR3 sequence is CASSLGRTRGTQYF. In nucleotides, the CDR3 is TGTGCCAGCAGTCTAGGACGGACTCGAGGGACCCAGTACTTC.

This sequence joins TRBV10-1 and TRBJ1-3, with a weak D call TRBD1 (5 bases). This CDR3 region has 12 residues. V lost 8 bases and J 1 base, leaving 6 bases between the germline ends. CDR1 and CDR2 from the germline V gene are WNHNN and SYGVQD (reference sequence). The CDR3 protein is CASRGSGNTIYF. The DNA for the CDR3 is TGCGCCAGCCGGGGGTCTGGAAACACCATATATTTT.

The chain combines TRBV29-1 with TRBJ2-3; 8 bases are shared with TRBD2. CDR1 SQVTM and CDR2 ANQGSEA come from the germline V gene. V was pared by 7 bases and J by 6 bases, with 12 bases of the junction left unmatched. The CDR3 is made up of 14 amino acids. The CDR3 protein is CSAARAGGRDTQYF. As DNA, the CDR3 is TGCAGCGCGGCTCGGGCGGGAGGAAGGGATACGCAGTATTTT.

This CDR3 reads CASSIRGSFGELFF. The CDR3 region has the DNA TGTGCCAGTAGTATACGGGGGTCGTTCGGGGAGCTGTTTTTT. The V call is TRBV19, the J call TRBJ2-2, with D possibly matching TRBD2 (6 bases). The CDR3 spans 14 residues. The V gene lost 2 bases and the J gene lost 7 bases, with 11 bases spanning the gap. Per germline, CDR1 LNHDA and CDR2 SQIVND (reference sequence).

CDR3 residues: CAWSVSLDSGYTF. CDR3 bases: TGTGCCTGGAGTGTAAGTTTGGACTCTGGCTACACCTTC. The chain uses TRBV30 and TRBJ1-2; D unresolved. Trimming left V 0 bases short and J 7 bases short, with 12 bases between. Germline-derived CDR1 and CDR2 are GTSNPN and SVGIG (reference sequence). CDR3 length equals 13 residues.

The chain joins TRBV5-8 to TRBJ2-7; TRBD2 matches 10 bases. V shed 3 bases, J shed 2 bases, and the junction held 8 bases outside the gene matches. CDR3 length equals 16 residues. CDR1 SGHTS and CDR2 YDEGEE come from the germline V gene. The CDR3 region is CASSWTSGRSPYEQYF. DNA of the CDR3: TGTGCCAGCAGCTGGACTAGCGGCCGATCTCCCTACGAGCAGTACTTC.

V gene TRBV5-6 combines with J gene TRBJ1-1, with 8 positions matching TRBD1. The CDR3 spans 17 residues. J gave up 1 base and V 4 bases, and 12 bases lay outside the gene matches. Per the germline V gene, CDR1 is SGHDT and CDR2 is YYEEEE. CDR3 DNA: TGTGCCAGCAGCGTTGGACAGGGTATTTACCCGAACACTGAAGCTTTCTTT. Its translation is CASSVGQGIYPNTEAFF.

The V call is TRBV9, the J call TRBJ2-3; 8 bases fit TRBD2. The length of the CDR3 is 16 residues. CDR1 SGDLS and CDR2 YYNGEE come from the germline V gene. V gave up 0 bases and J gave up 2 bases; unmatched junction bases: 5. The CDR3 spells CASSVGGSGITDTQYF. The DNA for the CDR3 is TGTGCCAGCAGCGTAGGGGGTAGCGGGATCACAGATACGCAGTATTTT.

The count of this clone is one. The gene calls are TRBV6-6 and TRBJ1-4, with TRBD1 matching 8 bases. Germline V CDR1 and CDR2: MNHNY, SVGAGI (reference sequence). This CDR3 is built from 14 residues. The ends lost 8 bases at V and 0 bases at J; junction bases unmatched: 2. The CDR3 here is CASQGAATNEKLFF. The CDR3 bases are TGTGCCAGCCAGGGGGCAGCAACTAATGAAAAACTGTTTTTT.

The gene calls are TRBV5-1 and TRBJ2-7, with 10 positions matching TRBD1. Germline CDR1 SGHRS, CDR2 YFSETQ. The CDR3 consists of 15 residues. The V and J ends lost 0 bases and 4 bases, in that order; junction bases with no gene match: 4. CDR3 DNA: TGCGCCAGCAGCTTGGGGGGGACAGGGGATTACGAGCAGTACTTC. It codes for CASSLGGTGDYEQYF.

This chain connects TRBV5-1 to TRBJ1-2; TRBD1 aligns across 7 bases. The V gene end was trimmed by 3 bases and the J gene end by 6 bases; junction bases not matched to a gene: 11. Per germline, CDR1 SGHRS and CDR2 YFSETQ. The length of the CDR3 is 15 residues. The CDR3 loop reads CASSSTRDSGNGYTF. CDR3 bases: TGCGCCAGCAGCTCAACAAGGGACAGCGGTAATGGCTACACCTTC.

This clone was observed a few times. The chain combines TRBV27 with TRBJ2-7, with a possible D match to TRBD1 (6 bases). The germline gives CDR1 MNHEY, CDR2 SMNVEV (reference sequence). Trimming removed 2 bases at V and 4 bases at J, with 24 bases between. The CDR3 covers 18 residues. In nucleotides, the CDR3 is TGTGCCAGCAGTTTACGTTCAGGGGTCGCCCCCAATTGGTACGAGCAGTACTTC. It encodes CASSLRSGVAPNWYEQYF.

This chain connects TRBV5-1 to TRBJ2-1, with 7 positions matching TRBD2. CDR3 size: 15 residues. The germline CDR1 and CDR2 sequences are SGHRS and YFSETQ. The ends lost 3 bases at V and 4 bases at J; junction bases unmatched: 7. The CDR3 loop is CASSSEWGGYNEQFF. CDR3 DNA: TGCGCCAGCAGCTCAGAGTGGGGGGGGTACAATGAGCAGTTCTTC.

The chain couples TRBV10-2 to TRBJ2-5; possibly TRBD2 for D (5 bases). Trimming removed 9 bases at V and 4 bases at J, with 18 bases between. From germline, CDR1 is WSHSY and CDR2 SAAADI. CDR3 size: 14 residues. In DNA form, the CDR3 reads TGCGCCAGTCTTCCCAAAGTAGCGTCAGAGACCCAGTACTTC. Residues: CASLPKVASETQYF.

The chain combines TRBV11-2 with TRBJ2-5; weak D call: TRBD2 (6 bases). Germline values: CDR1 SGHAT, CDR2 FQNNGV. This CDR3 comprises 14 residues. V was cut by 0 bases and J by 4 bases, with 9 bases left in between. As DNA, the CDR3 is TGTGCCAGCAGCTTAGAAGCGGGCGGAGAGACCCAGTACTTC. Its translation: CASSLEAGGETQYF.

The CDR3 DNA follows: TGTGCCAGCAGCTTAGGGACTGCCACCGGGGAGCTGTTTTTT. It translates to CASSLGTATGELFF. The J gene is TRBJ2-2, the V gene TRBV11-2; D may be TRBD2 (5 bases). CDR3 length equals 14 residues. CDR1 and CDR2 (germline): SGHAT, FQNNGV. V was cut by 1 base and J by 4 bases, with 7 bases left in between.

The chain joins TRBV29-1 to TRBJ1-1; TRBD1 aligns across 7 bases. CDR1 SQVTM and CDR2 ANQGSEA come from the germline V gene. This CDR3 has 12 amino acids. Unmatched junction bases numbered 4, after V lost 5 bases and J lost 4 bases. DNA of the CDR3: TGCAGCGTTTCTTCAGGGGGCACTGAAGCTTTCTTT. This encodes CSVSSGGTEAFF.